This T cell receptor (beta chain) was identified in a study of blood T cell repertoires in COVID-19. At the level of the study: Researchers got acute and convalescent COVID-19 samples from the United States, Italy and Spain. Sample material is recorded as cDNA or gDNA derived from T cells, B-cell-depleted T cells, or PBMCs.

V was pared by 3 bases and J by 6 bases, with 4 bases of the junction left unmatched. This CDR3 is built from 15 residues. Germline CDR1 SGDLS, CDR2 YYNGEE. In the source study's methods: Reference gene primer amplification yielded estimated nucleated cell counts. Only in-frame clones appear in the TCRdb table, and some are missing; sequencing was by immunoSEQ multiplex PCR. Clone size and V and J calls were adopted from that table, with D and trimming inferred from the DNA. The table has about 31,000 clones, around 93% seen once. This receptor was taken from a human donor in a cohort sampled during active COVID-19. What was sequenced was peripheral blood. This chain links TRBV9 with TRBJ1-6; 9 bases map to TRBD1. CDR3 in DNA: TGTGCCAGCAGCGGCGGACAGGGGCCTAATTCACCCCTCCACTTT. Translating gives CASSGGQGPNSPLHF.